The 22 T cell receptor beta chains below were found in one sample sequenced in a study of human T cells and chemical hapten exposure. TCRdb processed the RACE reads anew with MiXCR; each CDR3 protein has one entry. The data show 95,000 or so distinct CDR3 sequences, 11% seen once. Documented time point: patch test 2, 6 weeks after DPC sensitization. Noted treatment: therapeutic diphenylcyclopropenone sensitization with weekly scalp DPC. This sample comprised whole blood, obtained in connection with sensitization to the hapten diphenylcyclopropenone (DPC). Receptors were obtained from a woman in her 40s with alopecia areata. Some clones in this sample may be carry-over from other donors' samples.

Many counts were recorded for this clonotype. CDR3 protein: CASSPGTSGKDEQFF. The CDR3 region has the DNA TGTGCCAGCAGTCCCGGGACTAGCGGGAAGGATGAGCAGTTCTTC. The chain recombines TRBV6-5 with TRBJ2-1; 13 bases match TRBD2. CDR1 MNHEY and CDR2 SVGAGI come from the germline V gene. Trimming at V came to 5 bases and at J to 8 bases, leaving 6 bases not matched to a gene. This CDR3 contains 15 residues.

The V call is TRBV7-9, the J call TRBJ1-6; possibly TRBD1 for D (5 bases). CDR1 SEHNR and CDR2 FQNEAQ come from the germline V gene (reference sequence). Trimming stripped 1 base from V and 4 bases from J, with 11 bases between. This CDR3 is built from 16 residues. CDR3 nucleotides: TGTGCCAGCAGCTTAGTCGATAAGGGGTATAATTCACCCCTCCACTTT. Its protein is CASSLVDKGYNSPLHF.

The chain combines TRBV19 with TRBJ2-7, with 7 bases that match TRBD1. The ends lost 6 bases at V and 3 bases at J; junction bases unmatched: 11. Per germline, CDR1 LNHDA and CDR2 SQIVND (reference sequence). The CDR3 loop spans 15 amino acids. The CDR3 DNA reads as TGTGCCAGTAGCTCCCCCCGGGACAGCCACTACGAGCAGTACTTC. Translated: CASSSPRDSHYEQYF.

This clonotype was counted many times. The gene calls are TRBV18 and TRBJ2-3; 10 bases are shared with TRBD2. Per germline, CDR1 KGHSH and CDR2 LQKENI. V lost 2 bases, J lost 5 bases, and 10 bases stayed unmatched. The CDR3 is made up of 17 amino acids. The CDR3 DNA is TGTGCCAGCTCACCATATCCAGCGGGGGGGACTGGAGATACGCAGTATTTT. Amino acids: CASSPYPAGGTGDTQYF.

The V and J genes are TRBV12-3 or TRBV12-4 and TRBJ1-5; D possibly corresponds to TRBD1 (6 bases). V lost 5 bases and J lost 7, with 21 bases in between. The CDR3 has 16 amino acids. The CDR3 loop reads CASSREPGVLGQPQHF. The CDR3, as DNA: TGTGCCAGCAGTCGCGAGCCAGGGGTTTTAGGGCAGCCCCAGCATTTT.

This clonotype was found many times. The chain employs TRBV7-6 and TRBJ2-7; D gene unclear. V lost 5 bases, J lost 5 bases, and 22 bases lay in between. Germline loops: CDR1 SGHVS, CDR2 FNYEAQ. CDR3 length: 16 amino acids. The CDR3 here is CASSPQLDGLHHEQYF. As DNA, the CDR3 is TGTGCCAGCAGCCCCCAACTGGACGGCCTACACCACGAGCAGTACTTC.

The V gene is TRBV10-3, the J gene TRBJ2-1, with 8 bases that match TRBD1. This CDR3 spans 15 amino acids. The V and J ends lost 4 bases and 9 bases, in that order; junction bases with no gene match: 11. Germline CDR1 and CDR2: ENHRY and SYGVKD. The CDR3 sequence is CAISGAGGLLGEQFF. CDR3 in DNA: TGTGCCATCAGTGGGGCAGGGGGCTTATTGGGTGAGCAGTTCTTC.

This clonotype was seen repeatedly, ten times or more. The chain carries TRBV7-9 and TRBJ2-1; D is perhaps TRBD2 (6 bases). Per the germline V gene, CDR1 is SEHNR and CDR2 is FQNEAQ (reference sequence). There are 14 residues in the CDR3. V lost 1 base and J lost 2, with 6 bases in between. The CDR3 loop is CASSLGGTYNEQFF. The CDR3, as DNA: TGTGCCAGCAGCTTAGGCGGGACCTACAATGAGCAGTTCTTC.

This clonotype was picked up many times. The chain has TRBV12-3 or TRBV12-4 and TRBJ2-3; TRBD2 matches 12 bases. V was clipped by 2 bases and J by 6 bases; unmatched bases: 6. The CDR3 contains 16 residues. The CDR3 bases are TGTGCCAGCAGTTTACTAGCGGGAGGGCCAACTGATACGCAGTATTTT. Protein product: CASSLLAGGPTDTQYF.

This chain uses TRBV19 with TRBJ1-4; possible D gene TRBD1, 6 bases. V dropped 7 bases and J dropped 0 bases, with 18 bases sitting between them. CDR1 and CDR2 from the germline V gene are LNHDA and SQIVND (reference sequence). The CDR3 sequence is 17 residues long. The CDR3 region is CASKRGRGGPTNEKLFF. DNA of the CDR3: TGTGCCAGTAAAAGGGGCAGGGGCGGACCAACTAATGAAAAACTGTTTTTT.

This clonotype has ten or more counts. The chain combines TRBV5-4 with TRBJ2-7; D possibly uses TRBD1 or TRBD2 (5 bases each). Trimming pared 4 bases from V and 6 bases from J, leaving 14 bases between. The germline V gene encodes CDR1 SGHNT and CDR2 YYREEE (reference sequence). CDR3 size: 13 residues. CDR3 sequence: CASSLRGPSEQYF. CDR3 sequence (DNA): TGTGCCAGCAGCCTCCGGGGCCCCTCCGAGCAGTACTTC.

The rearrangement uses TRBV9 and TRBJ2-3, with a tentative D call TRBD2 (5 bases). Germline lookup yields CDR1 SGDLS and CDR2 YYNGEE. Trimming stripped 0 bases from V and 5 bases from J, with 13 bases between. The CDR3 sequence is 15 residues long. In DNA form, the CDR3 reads TGTGCCAGCAGCGTAGAAGCTCACGCGGGAGATACGCAGTATTTT. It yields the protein CASSVEAHAGDTQYF.

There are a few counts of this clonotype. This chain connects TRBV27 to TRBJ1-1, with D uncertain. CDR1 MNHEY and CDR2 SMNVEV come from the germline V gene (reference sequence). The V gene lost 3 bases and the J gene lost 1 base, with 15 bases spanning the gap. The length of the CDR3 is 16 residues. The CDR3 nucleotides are TGTGCCAGCAGTTTGGCCCCCGGCAGAACGAACACTGAAGCTTTCTTT. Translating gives CASSLAPGRTNTEAFF.

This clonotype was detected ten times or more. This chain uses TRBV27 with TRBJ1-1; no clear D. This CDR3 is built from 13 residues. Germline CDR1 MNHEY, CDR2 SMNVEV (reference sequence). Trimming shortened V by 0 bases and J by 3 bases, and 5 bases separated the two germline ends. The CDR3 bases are TGTGCCAGCAGTTTATCAGCGGACACTGAAGCTTTCTTT. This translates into CASSLSADTEAFF.

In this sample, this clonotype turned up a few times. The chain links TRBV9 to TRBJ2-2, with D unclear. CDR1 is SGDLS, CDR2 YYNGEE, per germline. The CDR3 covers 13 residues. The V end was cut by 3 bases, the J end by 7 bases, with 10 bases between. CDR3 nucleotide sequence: TGTGCCAGCAGCGGGGGATCTGGCGGGGAGCTGTTTTTT. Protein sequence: CASSGGSGGELFF.

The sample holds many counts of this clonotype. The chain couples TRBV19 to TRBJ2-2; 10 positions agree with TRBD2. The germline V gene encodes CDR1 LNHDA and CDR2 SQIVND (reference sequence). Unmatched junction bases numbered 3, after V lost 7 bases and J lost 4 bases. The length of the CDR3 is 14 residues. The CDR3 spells CASNVAGGTGELFF. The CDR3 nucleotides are TGTGCCAGTAATGTAGCGGGAGGCACCGGGGAGCTGTTTTTT.

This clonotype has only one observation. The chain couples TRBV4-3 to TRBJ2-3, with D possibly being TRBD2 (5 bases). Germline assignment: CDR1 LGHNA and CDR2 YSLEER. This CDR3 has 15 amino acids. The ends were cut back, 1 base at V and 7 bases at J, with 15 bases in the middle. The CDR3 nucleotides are TGCGCCAGCAGCCAAGGTTTTGGAGGAGGCCATACGCAGTATTTT. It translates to CASSQGFGGGHTQYF.

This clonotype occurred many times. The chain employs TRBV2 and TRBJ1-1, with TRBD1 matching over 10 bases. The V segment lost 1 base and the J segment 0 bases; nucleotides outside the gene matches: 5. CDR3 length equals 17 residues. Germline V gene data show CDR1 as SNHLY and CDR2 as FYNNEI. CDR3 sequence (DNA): TGTGCCAGCAGTGAAGTGGGACAGGGGAAGTTGAACACTGAAGCTTTCTTT. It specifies CASSEVGQGKLNTEAFF.

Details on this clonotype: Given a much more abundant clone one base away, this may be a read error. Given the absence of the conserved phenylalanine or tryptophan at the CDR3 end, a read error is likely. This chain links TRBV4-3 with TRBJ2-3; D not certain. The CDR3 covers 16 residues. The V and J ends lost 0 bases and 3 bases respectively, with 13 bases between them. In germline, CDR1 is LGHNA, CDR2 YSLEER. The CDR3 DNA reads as TGCGCCAGCAGCCAAGATCGGCATATTGAGACAGATACGCAGTATTTG. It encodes CASSQDRHIETDTQYL.

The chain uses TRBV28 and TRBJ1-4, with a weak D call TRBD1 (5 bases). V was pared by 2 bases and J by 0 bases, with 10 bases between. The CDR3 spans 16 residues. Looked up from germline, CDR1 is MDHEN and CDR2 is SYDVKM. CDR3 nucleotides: TGTGCCAGCAGTTTAACAGGAACACCAACTAATGAAAAACTGTTTTTT. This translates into CASSLTGTPTNEKLFF.

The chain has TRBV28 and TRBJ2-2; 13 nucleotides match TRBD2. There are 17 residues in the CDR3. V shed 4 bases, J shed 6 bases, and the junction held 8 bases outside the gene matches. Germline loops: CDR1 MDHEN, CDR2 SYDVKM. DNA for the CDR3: TGTGCCAGCAGTTGGACTAGCGGGAGATCGATGGCCGGGGAGCTGTTTTTT. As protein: CASSWTSGRSMAGELFF.

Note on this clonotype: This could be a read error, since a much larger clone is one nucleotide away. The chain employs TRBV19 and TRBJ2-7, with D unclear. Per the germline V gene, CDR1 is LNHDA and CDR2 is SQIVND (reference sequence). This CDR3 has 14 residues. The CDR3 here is CASNAAETAYVQYF. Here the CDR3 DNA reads TGTGCCAGTAACGCGGCAGAAACAGCCTACGTGCAGTACTTC.